What follows are 26 T cell receptor beta chains derived from one specimen sequenced in a study of a mutant IDH1 vaccine in newly diagnosed glioma. These TCRs' antigens remain unknown. Measured with immunoSEQ multiplex PCR; TCRdb has only the in-frame clones, and not every one. Of almost 30,000 clones in the sample, 87% were seen once. Time point defined: week 5, during vaccination. Every vaccination contained 300 ug of the mutant IDH1 20-mer peptide and was paired with topical imiquimod. The sample in question was peripheral blood mononuclear cells (PBMCs), obtained from a glioma patient whose treatment included an IDH1 peptide vaccine. The origin of the receptors is a woman aged 40 to 49 with glioma. Some clones in this sample may be carry-over from other donors' samples.

The count of this clone is one. The chain carries TRBV7-9 and TRBJ1-2; no definite D call. Germline assignment: CDR1 SEHNR and CDR2 FQNEAQ (reference sequence). The length of the CDR3 is 15 residues. V lost 3 bases, J lost 3 bases, and 14 bases lay in between. DNA for the CDR3: TGTGCCAGCAGCTTGGGCAGTGGTAAGGACTATGGCTACACCTTC. Its protein product is CASSLGSGKDYGYTF.

In its sample, this clone was seen once. The chain is built from TRBV19 and TRBJ1-2; no clear D gene. The V gene's germline CDR1 is LNHDA and CDR2 SQIVND (reference sequence). The CDR3 runs 12 residues. The ends were cut back, 9 bases at V and 0 bases at J, with 8 bases in the middle. CDR3 nucleotides: TGTGCCAGCAGAATTGCTAACTATGGCTACACCTTC. As protein: CASRIANYGYTF.

The CDR3 region is CASSIGGTGTGTGELFF. DNA of the CDR3: TGTGCCAGTAGTATAGGGGGGACCGGGACAGGGACCGGGGAGCTGTTTTTT. The rearrangement joins TRBV19 to TRBJ2-2; TRBD1 matches 9 bases. There are 17 residues in the CDR3. With 1 base clipped from V and 5 bases from J, the junction kept 8 bases outside the gene matches. Germline V gene lookup returns CDR1 LNHDA and CDR2 SQIVND (reference sequence).

The table lists this clone with a few counts. The chain couples TRBV6-6 to TRBJ2-5; 7 bases match TRBD1. From germline, CDR1 is MNHNY and CDR2 SVGAGI (reference sequence). There are 16 residues in the CDR3. V gave up 2 bases and J gave up 5 bases; unmatched junction bases: 11. The CDR3 DNA reads TGTGCCAGCAGTTACGGGACAGCCGCGGTGGGGGAGACCCAGTACTTC. It specifies CASSYGTAAVGETQYF.

CDR3 DNA: TGTGCCAGCAGTTCGCTTAGCGGACAAGAGACCCAGTACTTC. Translated: CASSSLSGQETQYF. V is TRBV2 and J is TRBJ2-5; the D gene is possibly TRBD2 (6 bases). This CDR3 has 14 residues. Germline V lookup: CDR1 SNHLY, CDR2 FYNNEI. The V end was cut by 5 bases, the J end by 2 bases, with 12 bases between.

The chain is built from TRBV29-1 and TRBJ2-5; no reliable D call. The CDR3 extends over 11 amino acids. Trimming cost V 7 bases and J 5 bases, with 11 bases left between them. Germline V gene sequence: CDR1 SQVTM, CDR2 ANQGSEA. CDR3 sequence (DNA): TGCAGCGGTCATGGGTGGGAGACCCAGTACTTC. Protein sequence: CSGHGWETQYF.

The rearrangement uses TRBV10-3 and TRBJ1-1; D gene uncertain. The CDR3 consists of 15 residues. CDR1 and CDR2 (germline): ENHRY, SYGVKD. The V end was cut by 1 base, the J end by 4 bases, with 13 bases between. CDR3 DNA: TGTGCCATCAGTGAGTACGGGCCGCGGAGCACTGAAGCTTTCTTT. The encoded protein is CAISEYGPRSTEAFF.

Here the CDR3 reads CASTLHTGELFF. The CDR3, as DNA: TGTGCCAGCACCCTTCACACCGGGGAGCTGTTTTTT. The chain recombines TRBV5-4 with TRBJ2-2; no clear D gene. The CDR3 extends over 12 amino acids. Germline V CDR1 and CDR2: SGHNT, YYREEE (reference sequence). V dropped 6 bases and J dropped 3 bases, with 6 bases sitting between them.

This rearrangement joins TRBV4-2 to TRBJ2-3; D gene ambiguous. The CDR3 has 15 amino acids. In germline, CDR1 is LGHNA, CDR2 YNFKEQ. Trimming removed 1 base from V and 0 bases from J, with 8 bases in between. CDR3 loop: CASSQVPRSTDTQYF. In nucleotides, the CDR3 is TGTGCCAGCAGCCAAGTTCCGCGAAGCACAGATACGCAGTATTTT.

This chain's CDR3 is CAAGPQGDQPQHF. CDR3 sequence (DNA): TGTGCCGCCGGGCCCCAAGGGGATCAGCCCCAGCATTTT. This rearrangement joins TRBV10-3 to TRBJ1-5, with a possible D match to TRBD1 (5 bases). The CDR3 is 13 amino acids. Looked up from germline, CDR1 is ENHRY and CDR2 is SYGVKD. Trimming took off 11 bases at V and 5 bases at J, with 16 bases between the two ends.

The sample holds a few counts of this clone. The chain combines TRBV6-6 with TRBJ2-3; D remains unclear. Germline V gene sequence: CDR1 MNHNY, CDR2 SVGAGI (reference sequence). The V end lost 5 bases, the J end lost 2 bases, and 8 bases lay between the germline ends. CDR3 length: 13 amino acids. DNA of the CDR3: TGTGCCAGCAGTCCGCTCTCCACAGATACGCAGTATTTT. Protein: CASSPLSTDTQYF.

This clone came up a few times. This chain uses TRBV29-1 with TRBJ2-5; either TRBD1 or TRBD2 may supply D (5 bases each). Trimming cost V 7 bases and J 2 bases, with 11 bases left between them. Germline V gene data show CDR1 as SQVTM and CDR2 as ANQGSEA. This CDR3 has 12 residues. The DNA for the CDR3 is TGCAGCGGCCGGGACCCTCAAGAGACCCAGTACTTC. Translated: CSGRDPQETQYF.

CDR3 region: CASSDLAGGRDTQYF. DNA for the CDR3: TGTGCCAGCAGTGACCTAGCGGGGGGGCGAGATACGCAGTATTTT. This chain connects TRBV6-4 to TRBJ2-3; TRBD2 matches at 12 bases. This CDR3 is built from 15 residues. Germline V gene lookup returns CDR1 MRHNA and CDR2 SNTAGT. V lost 2 bases, J lost 5 bases, and 2 bases stayed unmatched.

This clone was recorded only once. This chain uses TRBV4-1 with TRBJ2-7, with 14 bases aligning to TRBD2. The V and J ends lost 4 bases and 9 bases, in that order; junction bases with no gene match: 8. The CDR3 length is 15 residues. The germline V gene encodes CDR1 MGHRA and CDR2 YSYEKL. The CDR3 region is CASSRGLAGDVGQYF. In nucleotides, the CDR3 is TGCGCCAGCAGCCGGGGACTAGCGGGAGATGTCGGGCAGTACTTC.

This clone appeared once. The chain joins TRBV4-3 to TRBJ1-1; D unresolved. Per the germline V gene, CDR1 is LGHNA and CDR2 is YSLEER. V was pared by 8 bases and J by 6 bases, with 13 bases between. This CDR3 is 12 amino acids long. The CDR3 region is CASHRKRAEAFF. CDR3 nucleotides: TGCGCCAGCCATAGGAAAAGGGCTGAAGCTTTCTTT.

This rearrangement joins TRBV7-9 to TRBJ1-2; no clear D gene. Germline V lookup: CDR1 SEHNR, CDR2 FQNEAQ (reference sequence). The length of the CDR3 is 13 residues. Trimming removed 3 bases from V and 0 bases from J, with 5 bases in between. The CDR3 DNA reads as TGTGCCAGCAGCTTGGTCTCTAACTATGGCTACACCTTC. Protein product: CASSLVSNYGYTF.

V usage is TRBV6-5 and J usage is TRBJ1-1, with no clear D. V gave up 6 bases and J gave up 6 bases, with 17 bases separating them. This CDR3 comprises 14 residues. Looked up from germline, CDR1 is MNHEY and CDR2 is SVGAGI. The CDR3 protein is CASSPSSELPEAFF. CDR3 nucleotides: TGTGCCAGCAGCCCCAGTTCGGAGTTGCCTGAAGCTTTCTTT.

The rearrangement joins TRBV28 to TRBJ1-5; 8 bases match TRBD1. This CDR3 spans 15 amino acids. CDR1 and CDR2 from the germline V gene are MDHEN and SYDVKM. J lost 3 bases, V lost 6 bases, and 7 bases had no gene match. For the CDR3, the DNA is TGTGCCAGCAGACTAGACAGGGGATACAATCAGCCCCAGCATTTT. Translation gives CASRLDRGYNQPQHF.

This rearrangement joins TRBV7-6 to TRBJ1-2, with D perhaps TRBD1 (5 bases). Germline-derived CDR1 and CDR2 are SGHVS and FNYEAQ. The CDR3 consists of 15 residues. V lost 5 bases and J lost 4, with 17 bases in between. The CDR3 bases are TGTGCCAGCAGCCAAATGGCAGGGACCTTCTATGGCTACACCTTC. Amino acid sequence: CASSQMAGTFYGYTF.

V usage is TRBV7-2 and J usage is TRBJ1-2; 8 bases are shared with TRBD1. The CDR3 totals 15 residues. Germline CDR1 reads SGHTA; CDR2 reads FQGNSA. Trimming removed 1 base from V and 6 bases from J; junction bases left unmatched: 7. CDR3 loop: CASSLGPRTGNGYTF. CDR3 DNA: TGTGCCAGCAGCTTAGGCCCCAGGACAGGGAATGGCTACACCTTC.

The chain links TRBV9 to TRBJ2-7, with D possibly being TRBD2 (6 bases). V lost 4 bases to trimming and J lost 6 bases, with 14 bases between them. The CDR3 extends over 13 amino acids. Germline V gene lookup returns CDR1 SGDLS and CDR2 YYNGEE. CDR3 nucleotides: TGTGCCAGCAGCACCCGGAGGGAGAGCGAGCAGTACTTC. Its translation is CASSTRRESEQYF.

This chain uses TRBV27 with TRBJ2-1; 8 bases line up with TRBD2. Losses at the gene ends were 3 bases for V and 4 bases for J; bases not matched to a gene: 2. This CDR3 is 14 amino acids long. CDR1 MNHEY and CDR2 SMNVEV come from the germline V gene (reference sequence). The CDR3 DNA is TGTGCCAGCAGTTTTACGGGGGGGTACAATGAGCAGTTCTTC. It is translated as CASSFTGGYNEQFF.

V gene TRBV27 combines with J gene TRBJ2-2; no clear D gene. The CDR3 covers 13 residues. Germline CDR1 and CDR2: MNHEY and SMNVEV (reference sequence). V gave up 7 bases and J gave up 0 bases, with 6 bases separating them. The CDR3 coding sequence is TGTGCCAGCAAAGACACGAACACCGGGGAGCTGTTTTTT. Its protein is CASKDTNTGELFF.

The CDR3: CASSEGFYGYTF. The CDR3 bases are TGTGCCAGCAGTGAGGGGTTCTATGGCTACACCTTC. The chain recombines TRBV25-1 with TRBJ1-2, with unresolved D. Germline values: CDR1 MGHDK, CDR2 SYGVNS. The CDR3 totals 12 residues. Trimming left V 3 bases short and J 4 bases short, with 6 bases between.

This clone is a singleton in its sample. This chain links TRBV20-1 with TRBJ2-1; perhaps D is TRBD1 or TRBD2 (6 bases each). The CDR3 is made up of 11 amino acids. Germline V gene sequence: CDR1 DFQATT, CDR2 SNEGSKA (reference sequence). The CDR3 here is CRGQGGGLKFF. The CDR3 bases are TGCAGGGGCCAAGGGGGAGGTCTAAAGTTCTTC.

The CDR3 region has the DNA TGTGCCAGCAGCGTCGGAGGAATATATGGCTACACCTTC. This sequence encodes CASSVGGIYGYTF. This sequence joins TRBV7-2 and TRBJ1-2; D call uncertain. The CDR3 extends over 13 amino acids. V was trimmed by 5 bases and J by 5 bases, leaving 12 bases between them. Germline CDR1 is SGHTA and CDR2 is FQGNSA.